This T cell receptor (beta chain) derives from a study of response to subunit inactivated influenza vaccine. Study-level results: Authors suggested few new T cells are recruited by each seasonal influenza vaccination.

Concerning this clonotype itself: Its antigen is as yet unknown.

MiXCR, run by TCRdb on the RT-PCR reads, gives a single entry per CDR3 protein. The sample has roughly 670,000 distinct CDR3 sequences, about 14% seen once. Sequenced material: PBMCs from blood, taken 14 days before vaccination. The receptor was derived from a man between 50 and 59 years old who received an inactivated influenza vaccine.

The CDR3 nucleotides are TGTGCCACCAGTCCTGGCCAGCACCCAGGTGAAGCTTTCTTT. Translation: CATSPGQHPGEAFF. This chain uses TRBV24-1 with TRBJ1-1; D unresolved. The CDR3 extends over 14 amino acids. The V gene lost 6 bases and the J gene lost 7 bases, with 17 bases spanning the gap. From germline, CDR1 is KGHDR and CDR2 SFDVKD.